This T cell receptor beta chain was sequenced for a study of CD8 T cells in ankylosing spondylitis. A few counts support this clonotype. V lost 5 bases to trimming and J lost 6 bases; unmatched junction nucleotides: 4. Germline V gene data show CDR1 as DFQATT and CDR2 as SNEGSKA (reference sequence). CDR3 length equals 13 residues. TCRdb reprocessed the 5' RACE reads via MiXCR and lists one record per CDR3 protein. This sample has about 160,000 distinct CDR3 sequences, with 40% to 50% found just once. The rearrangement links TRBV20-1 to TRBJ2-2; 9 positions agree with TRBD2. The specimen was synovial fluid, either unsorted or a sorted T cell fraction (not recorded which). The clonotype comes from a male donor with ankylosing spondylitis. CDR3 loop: CSAASGRSGELFF. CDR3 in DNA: TGCAGTGCTGCGAGCGGGAGGTCCGGGGAGCTGTTTTTT.